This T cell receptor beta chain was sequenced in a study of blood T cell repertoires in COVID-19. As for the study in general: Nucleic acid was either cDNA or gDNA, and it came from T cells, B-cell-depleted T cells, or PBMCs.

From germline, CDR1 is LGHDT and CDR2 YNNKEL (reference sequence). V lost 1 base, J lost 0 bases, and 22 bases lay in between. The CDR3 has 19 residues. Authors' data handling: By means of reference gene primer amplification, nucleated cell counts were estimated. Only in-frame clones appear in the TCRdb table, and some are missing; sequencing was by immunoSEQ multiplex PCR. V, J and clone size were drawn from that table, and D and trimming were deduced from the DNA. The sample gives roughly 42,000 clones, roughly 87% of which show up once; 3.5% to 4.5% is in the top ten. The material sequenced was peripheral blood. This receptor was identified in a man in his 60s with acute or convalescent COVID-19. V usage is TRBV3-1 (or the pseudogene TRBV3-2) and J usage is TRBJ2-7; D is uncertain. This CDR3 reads CASSQGSVPTAPLSYEQYF. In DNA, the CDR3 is TGTGCCAGCAGCCAAGGTTCCGTCCCTACAGCTCCGCTCTCCTACGAGCAGTACTTC.